The sequence of this T cell receptor (beta chain) was determined in a study of cytomegalovirus exposure and HLA in healthy donors. The PCR was carried out with 60 Vbeta primers and 13 Jbeta primers. Here immunoSEQ multiplex PCR was the method, and the copy in TCRdb shows in-frame clones only, minus some. The repertoire includes some 160,000 clones, around 80% of them detected once, and roughly 0.64% sits in the top ten. The V end was cut by 1 base, the J end by 5 bases, with 11 bases between. Germline values: CDR1 SGHTA, CDR2 FQGNSA. CDR3 length: 14 amino acids. The source is a woman aged 40 to 55 in good health and CMV-seronegative. Sequencing input: PBMCs. The chain has TRBV7-2 and TRBJ2-5; D is unclear. The CDR3 DNA reads as TGTGCCAGCAGCTTAGGAGGTCACGAGGAGACCCAGTACTTC. The encoded protein is CASSLGGHEETQYF.